This T cell receptor (beta chain) is drawn from a study of blood T cell repertoires in COVID-19. Across the whole study: Acute and convalescent COVID-19 specimens originated in the United States, Italy and Spain. PBMCs, B-cell-depleted T cells, or T cells were the source of the cDNA or gDNA that made up the material.

Original processing notes: Reference gene primer amplification gave estimated nucleated cell counts. Generated by immunoSEQ multiplex PCR, the TCRdb table keeps only in-frame clones and is missing some. Clone size and V and J calls were adopted from that table, with D and trimming inferred from the DNA. The sample yields under 55,000 clones, 70% to 90% seen once. Germline assignment: CDR1 MNHEY and CDR2 SVGEGT. CDR3 size: 15 residues. V lost 2 bases, J lost 0 bases, and 8 bases lay in between. The sample taken for sequencing was peripheral blood. This chain links TRBV6-2 or TRBV6-3 with TRBJ1-3, with no clear D. This TCR came from a human donor in a cohort sampled during active COVID-19. CDR3 sequence: CASSYGGSSGNTIYF. Written as DNA, the CDR3 is TGTGCCAGCAGTTACGGCGGGAGCTCTGGAAACACCATATATTTT.